The rows below give T cell receptor beta chains drawn from one sample of a study of CD8 T cells in Susac syndrome. From the immunoSEQ multiplex PCR reads, TCRdb called clonotypes with MiXCR, one entry per CDR3 protein. The data hold 120,000 or so distinct CDR3 sequences, with 94% observed a single time. Sequencing was carried out using CD4+ T cells from PBMCs. The receptors shown here come from a human donor with multiple sclerosis. Both conserved end residues are part of each CDR3. The D gene is left open where the match is weak. Where a row states a size, it is once, few, many or the class of an expanded clone; other rows omit it.

D gene	V gene	J gene	clone size	CDR3 protein	CDR3 DNA
TRBD1	TRBV6-1	TRBJ1-1	once	CATTPGQANTEAFF	TGTGCCACCACACCGGGACAGGCCAACACTGAAGCTTTCTTT
.	TRBV5-4	TRBJ1-2	few	CASSLGQGDYGYTF	TGTGCCAGCAGCTTGGGTCAGGGAGACTATGGCTACACCTTC
.	TRBV5-1	TRBJ2-6	.	CASSLGGLSGANVLTF	TGCGCCAGCAGCTTGGGGGGCCTGTCTGGGGCCAACGTCCTGACTTTC
.	TRBV5-8	TRBJ2-3	.	CASSSYVGNTQYF	TGTGCCAGCAGCTCCTACGTAGGAAATACGCAGTATTTT
.	TRBV6-6	TRBJ1-1	.	CASSYSREHNTEAFF	TGTGCCAGCAGTTACTCGAGGGAGCATAACACTGAAGCTTTCTTT
.	TRBV19	TRBJ2-2	.	CASSTQGGTGELFF	TGTGCCAGTAGTACCCAAGGGGGGACCGGGGAGCTGTTTTTT
TRBD1	TRBV3-1	TRBJ1-1	.	CASSQAGQGLNTEAFF	TGTGCCAGCAGCCAAGCAGGACAGGGGCTGAACACTGAAGCTTTCTTT
TRBD1	TRBV7-9	TRBJ2-2	.	CASSWRRGRQGRWTGELFF	TGTGCCAGCAGCTGGAGAAGGGGGAGACAGGGGAGATGGACCGGGGAGCTGTTTTTT
.	TRBV29-1	TRBJ2-6	.	CSVEGGSGVLTF	TGCAGCGTTGAGGGCGGCTCGGGGGTCCTGACTTTC
TRBD1	TRBV7-8	TRBJ2-7	.	CASSLAGQGAYEQYF	TGTGCCAGCAGCTTAGCGGGACAGGGGGCCTACGAGCAGTACTTC
.	TRBV12-3/TRBV12-4	TRBJ1-6	.	CASTGGAANSPLHF	TGTGCCAGCACCGGGGGGGCGGCCAATTCACCCCTCCACTTT
.	TRBV5-4	TRBJ1-1	.	CASSSKTNEAFF	TGTGCCAGCAGCTCGAAGACGAATGAAGCTTTCTTT
TRBD1	TRBV27	TRBJ1-2	.	CASSKGTGANYGYTF	TGTGCCAGCAGTAAAGGGACAGGAGCTAACTATGGCTACACCTTC
TRBD1	TRBV4-3	TRBJ1-2	.	CASSHADRDSGYTF	TGCGCCAGCAGCCACGCAGACAGGGACAGTGGCTACACCTTC
.	TRBV11-2	TRBJ2-5	.	CASSFRLGQETQYF	TGTGCCAGCAGCTTCCGACTCGGCCAAGAGACCCAGTACTTC
.	TRBV6-6	TRBJ1-2	.	CASSPDRPNYGYTF	TGTGCCAGCAGCCCTGACAGACCAAACTATGGCTACACCTTC
.	TRBV20-1	TRBJ2-5	.	CSASVGQTQYF	TGCAGTGCTAGCGTTGGGCAGACCCAGTACTTC
.	TRBV7-2	TRBJ2-6	.	CASSRSSGANVLTF	TGTGCCAGCAGCCGGAGCTCTGGGGCCAACGTCCTGACTTTC
.	TRBV20-1	TRBJ2-7	.	CSARDQTVEKVSPGEQYF	TGCAGTGCTAGAGATCAAACGGTTGAAAAGGTCAGCCCTGGAGAGCAGTACTTC
TRBD2	TRBV4-1	TRBJ2-5	.	CASSQGSAGDKETQYF	TGCGCCAGCAGCCAAGGGTCAGCGGGGGATAAAGAGACCCAGTACTTC
.	TRBV11-2	TRBJ2-7	.	CASSHPGQEIEQYF	TGTGCCAGCAGCCACCCGGGACAAGAGATCGAGCAGTACTTC
TRBD2	TRBV19	TRBJ2-7	.	CASSDRGGSYEQYF	TGTGCCAGTAGTGATCGGGGGGGCTCCTACGAGCAGTACTTC
TRBD1	TRBV20-1	TRBJ2-7	.	CSASTGAPYEQYF	TGCAGTGCTAGTACAGGGGCGCCCTACGAGCAGTACTTC
.	TRBV6-6	TRBJ1-4	.	CASSRSEANEKLFF	TGTGCCAGCAGCCGGAGCGAGGCGAATGAAAAACTGTTTTTT
.	TRBV10-3	TRBJ2-1	.	CATLGGQNNEQFF	TGTGCCACCCTCGGGGGACAGAACAATGAGCAGTTCTTC
TRBD1	TRBV6-1	TRBJ2-7	few	CASSRSVGGSLGEQYF	TGTGCCAGCAGCCGATCCGTAGGGGGCTCCCTTGGGGAGCAGTACTTC
.	TRBV28	TRBJ1-1	.	CASRRGAAFF	TGTGCCAGCAGGAGAGGTGCCGCTTTCTTT
TRBD1	TRBV12-3/TRBV12-4	TRBJ1-1	.	CASSRQGDTEAFF	TGTGCCAGCAGTCGACAGGGTGACACTGAAGCTTTCTTT
TRBD2	TRBV20-1	TRBJ2-2	.	CSARLAGATGELFF	TGCAGTGCGAGACTAGCGGGAGCTACCGGGGAGCTGTTTTTT
.	TRBV19	TRBJ2-5	once	CASSEGVTETQYF	TGTGCCAGTAGTGAGGGGGTGACCGAGACCCAGTACTTC
TRBD2	TRBV12-3/TRBV12-4	TRBJ2-3	.	CASSLGGGPLQYF	TGTGCCAGCAGTTTGGGGGGAGGGCCTTTGCAGTATTTT
.	TRBV7-3	TRBJ2-2	.	CASSQDSSGELFF	TGTGCCAGCAGCCAGGACTCTTCCGGGGAGCTGTTTTTT
.	TRBV5-1	TRBJ1-3	.	CASSLTGGNGNTIYF	TGCGCCAGCAGCTTGACTGGGGGGAATGGAAACACCATATATTTT
.	TRBV12-3/TRBV12-4	TRBJ1-1	few	CASSSHTEAFF	TGTGCCAGCAGTTCGCACACTGAAGCTTTCTTT
TRBD1	TRBV6-4	TRBJ2-1	.	CASSDQGRGSGNEQFF	TGTGCCAGCAGTGACCAGGGCAGGGGGAGTGGCAATGAGCAGTTCTTC
TRBD1	TRBV2	TRBJ1-6	.	CASSGRQGNNSPLHF	TGTGCCAGCAGTGGCCGACAGGGAAATAATTCACCCCTCCACTTT
.	TRBV6-6	TRBJ2-3	.	CASSYSGVRDTQYF	TGTGCCAGCAGTTACTCGGGGGTTCGGGATACGCAGTATTTT
.	TRBV20-1	TRBJ2-7	.	CSARQGVSYEQYF	TGCAGTGCTAGACAGGGTGTTTCCTACGAGCAGTACTTC
.	TRBV12-3/TRBV12-4	TRBJ1-2	.	CASSRDTLNYGYTF	TGTGCCAGCAGTAGGGACACCTTAAACTATGGCTACACCTTC
.	TRBV4-1	TRBJ2-3	.	CASSQDKRTGRTDTQYF	TGCGCCAGCAGCCAAGACAAGAGGACCGGCCGCACAGATACGCAGTATTTT
.	TRBV3-1	TRBJ1-2	.	CASNTGSNYGYTF	TGTGCCAGCAATACAGGCTCTAACTATGGCTACACCTTC
.	TRBV19	TRBJ1-6	.	CASRKKMSSYNSPLHF	TGTGCCAGTAGAAAGAAGATGAGCTCCTATAATTCACCCCTCCACTTT
.	TRBV7-2	TRBJ1-1	once	CASSLRPEPGRVAFF	TGTGCCAGCAGCTTACGGCCTGAGCCAGGAAGGGTAGCTTTCTTT
.	TRBV20-1	TRBJ2-7	.	CSARRQGFAYEQYF	TGCAGTGCTAGAAGGCAGGGGTTCGCCTACGAGCAGTACTTC
TRBD1	TRBV5-1	TRBJ1-5	.	CASSPQGADQPQHF	TGCGCCAGCAGCCCACAGGGGGCGGATCAGCCCCAGCATTTT
.	TRBV15	TRBJ2-2	once	CATAVHTGELFF	TGTGCCACCGCAGTGCACACCGGGGAGCTGTTTTTT
TRBD2	TRBV7-9	TRBJ2-3	.	CASSPSSGEADTQYF	TGTGCCAGCAGCCCATCTAGCGGGGAAGCAGATACGCAGTATTTT
TRBD1	TRBV5-1	TRBJ1-1	.	CASSGGQGTEAFF	TGCGCCAGCAGCGGCGGACAGGGAACTGAAGCTTTCTTT
TRBD1	TRBV2	TRBJ2-1	.	CASRDWDRGNENEQFF	TGTGCCAGCAGGGATTGGGACAGGGGAAATGAAAATGAGCAGTTCTTC
.	TRBV12-3/TRBV12-4	TRBJ2-3	once	CASSSGLWGDTQYF	TGTGCCAGCAGTTCAGGACTATGGGGAGATACGCAGTATTTT
.	TRBV19	TRBJ2-5	.	CASSIEGRSETQYF	TGTGCCAGTAGTATCGAGGGGCGGTCGGAGACCCAGTACTTC
.	TRBV2	TRBJ1-5	.	CASTLDTPNQPQHF	TGTGCCAGCACTTTGGATACCCCTAATCAGCCCCAGCATTTT
.	TRBV27	TRBJ2-5	.	CASSFSGAQETQYF	TGTGCCAGCAGTTTTTCGGGGGCGCAAGAGACCCAGTACTTC
.	TRBV12-3/TRBV12-4	TRBJ1-4	.	CASSLESATNEKLFF	TGTGCCAGCAGCTTAGAGTCCGCAACTAATGAAAAACTGTTTTTT
.	TRBV3-1	TRBJ2-3	.	CASSQEWAKGKNPTDTQYF	TGTGCCAGCAGCCAGGAGTGGGCTAAGGGAAAGAACCCCACAGATACGCAGTATTTT
.	TRBV20-1	TRBJ1-1	.	CSAPNTEAFF	TGCAGTGCTCCGAACACTGAAGCTTTCTTT
TRBD1	TRBV15	TRBJ2-3	.	CATSRPNRGDGTDTQYF	TGTGCCACCAGCAGACCCAACAGGGGAGATGGCACAGATACGCAGTATTTT
.	TRBV9	TRBJ2-2	.	CASSFTGNTGELFF	TGTGCCAGCAGTTTCACAGGGAACACCGGGGAGCTGTTTTTT
TRBD2	TRBV2	TRBJ2-1	once	CASTQGDLAGGPYEQFF	TGTGCCAGCACCCAAGGGGACCTAGCGGGAGGGCCCTATGAGCAGTTCTTC